Following are 30 T cell receptor beta chains from one sample sequenced in a study of post-analysis software for immune sequencing data. Overall study results and limits: Patients carried a few TRBV segments more frequently than controls did, and TRBV5-6, TRBV5-1 and TRBV20-1 were among them.

Unique molecular identifiers were carried by the TCR beta cDNA libraries. TCRdb used MiXCR to reprocess the PCR reads, holding one entry per CDR3 protein. The sample consists of about 430,000 distinct CDR3 sequences, about 40% of them appearing once. Antigen specificity for these receptors is unknown. Sequenced: blood. Every receptor here comes from a girl aged 2 to 10 with multiple sclerosis.

This sequence joins TRBV28 and TRBJ2-5; possibly TRBD2 for D (6 bases). The DNA matches TRBJ2-7 better at its end, which makes the J call doubtful. CDR3 size: 17 residues. Looked up from germline, CDR1 is MDHEN and CDR2 is SYDVKM. The CDR3 spells CASSFEGVRERFYEQYF. CDR3 DNA sequence: TGTGCCAGCAGCTTCGAAGGGGTCCGGGAGAGATTCTACGAGCAGTACTTC.

This clonotype was picked up many times. The J gene is TRBJ2-1, the V gene TRBV10-3, with D maybe TRBD1 (6 bases). Trimming removed 2 bases from V and 1 base from J, with 9 bases in between. The CDR3 has 15 amino acids. Germline values: CDR1 ENHRY, CDR2 SYGVKD. CDR3 in amino acids: CAISEPQGSYNEQFF. Here the CDR3 DNA reads TGTGCCATCAGTGAGCCACAGGGATCCTACAATGAGCAGTTCTTC.

There are a few counts of this clonotype. V and J are TRBV20-1 and TRBJ2-7, with 9 positions matching TRBD1. The CDR3 has 15 residues. The trim removed 6 bases at V and 0 bases at J, leaving 9 bases unmatched. Germline V CDR1 and CDR2: DFQATT, SNEGSKA (reference sequence). CDR3 DNA sequence: TGCAGTGCACGGGACAGGGACTACCCCTCCTACGAGCAGTACTTC. Translating it yields CSARDRDYPSYEQYF.

The V and J genes are TRBV19 and TRBJ1-6; TRBD1 is a possible D gene (6 bases). Looked up from germline, CDR1 is LNHDA and CDR2 is SQIVND (reference sequence). V was pared by 4 bases and J by 9 bases, with 16 bases between. This CDR3 contains 15 residues. CDR3 loop: CASSRMDSDGSPLHF. The CDR3, as DNA: TGTGCCAGTAGTAGAATGGACAGTGATGGTTCACCCCTCCACTTT.

The chain combines TRBV28 with TRBJ2-7, with 7 bases matching TRBD1. V shed 10 bases, J shed 1 base, and the junction held 10 bases outside the gene matches. This CDR3 spans 14 amino acids. Germline V CDR1 and CDR2: MDHEN, SYDVKM. CDR3 loop: CATHPGGSSYEQYF. In DNA form, the CDR3 reads TGTGCCACCCACCCAGGGGGTTCATCCTACGAGCAGTACTTC. Using reference TRBV28 and TRBJ2-7 for the parts outside the CDR3, the full variable domain is DVKVTQSSRYLVKRTGEKVFLECVQDMDHENMFWYRQDPGLGLRLIYFSYDVKMKEKGDIPEGYSVSREKKERFSLILESASTNQTSMYLCATHPGGSSYEQYFGPGTRLTVT.

This clonotype was recorded a few times. This chain uses TRBV11-1 with TRBJ2-5; no clear D. Trimming cost V 0 bases and J 0 bases, with 5 bases left between them. The CDR3 runs 14 residues. Germline CDR1 SGHAT, CDR2 FQDESV (reference sequence). The CDR3 protein is CASSLARNQETQYF. CDR3 DNA: TGTGCCAGCAGCTTAGCGCGCAACCAAGAGACCCAGTACTTC.

The V gene is TRBV27, the J gene TRBJ2-4, with D tentatively TRBD2 (5 bases). The V end lost 5 bases, the J end lost 4 bases, and 15 bases lay between the germline ends. CDR3 length equals 15 residues. Germline CDR1 and CDR2: MNHEY and SMNVEV (reference sequence). The chain's CDR3 is CASSTHSRVKNIQYF. CDR3 nucleotide sequence: TGTGCCAGCAGTACCCATTCGAGGGTGAAAAACATTCAGTACTTC.

The rearrangement joins TRBV15 to TRBJ2-7; D uncertain. This CDR3 contains 14 residues. Deletions cut 4 bases from V and 0 bases from J, with 10 bases between. Germline V CDR1 and CDR2: LNHNV, YYDKDF (reference sequence). This CDR3 is CATSISKASYEQYF. The DNA of the CDR3 is TGTGCCACCAGCATCTCAAAGGCCTCCTACGAGCAGTACTTC.

This sequence joins TRBV29-1 and TRBJ2-3; D perhaps matches TRBD2 (6 bases). This CDR3 has 14 residues. Germline V CDR1 and CDR2: SQVTM, ANQGSEA. The DNA of the CDR3 is TGCACCACCCTGCTGGTCGGAGGAGGGGATACGCAGTATTTT. Translating gives CTTLLVGGGDTQYF.

The rearrangement joins TRBV10-3 to TRBJ1-1; D possibly corresponds to TRBD1 (6 bases). Trimming removed 7 bases at V and 1 base at J, with 10 bases between. The CDR3 sequence is 13 residues long. Germline V lookup: CDR1 ENHRY, CDR2 SYGVKD. The CDR3 bases are TGTGCCATCAACAAGGACAGGAACACTGAAGCTTTCTTT. It is translated as CAINKDRNTEAFF.

J is TRBJ1-5 and V is TRBV7-9; D is undetermined. Germline CDR1 and CDR2: SEHNR and FQNEAQ (reference sequence). V shed 5 bases and J shed 4 bases, with 15 bases lying between them. CDR3 size: 15 residues. CDR3 amino acids: CASSLEREENQPQHF. In DNA, the CDR3 is TGTGCCAGCAGCCTCGAGAGGGAAGAAAATCAGCCCCAGCATTTT.

The genes are TRBV15 and TRBJ2-5; a weak D match, TRBD1 (5 bases). Germline values: CDR1 LNHNV, CDR2 YYDKDF (reference sequence). CDR3 length: 16 residues. V was pared by 0 bases and J by 3 bases, with 14 bases between. This CDR3 reads CATSRDRTGGEETQYF. The DNA of the CDR3 is TGTGCCACCAGCAGAGATCGAACAGGCGGAGAAGAGACCCAGTACTTC.

The chain employs TRBV5-1 and TRBJ1-6, with unresolved D. Germline V lookup: CDR1 SGHRS, CDR2 YFSETQ. V gave up 0 bases and J gave up 10 bases, with 14 bases separating them. This CDR3 is built from 15 residues. CDR3 in amino acids: CASSLETAGSSPLHF. The CDR3, as DNA: TGCGCCAGCAGCTTGGAGACGGCCGGATCATCACCCCTCCACTTT.

This clonotype was counted a few times. This chain connects TRBV12-3 or TRBV12-4 to TRBJ1-6, with D possibly TRBD1 on 6 matching bases. The CDR3 runs to 15 residues. The V end was cut by 6 bases, the J end by 9 bases, with 18 bases between. CDR3 coding DNA: TGTGCCAGCAGCTGGGACACGGGGATCCCTTCACCCCTCCACTTT. This translates into CASSWDTGIPSPLHF.

The chain uses TRBV20-1 and TRBJ2-4; 7 bases align to TRBD2. The germline gives CDR1 DFQATT, CDR2 SNEGSKA (reference sequence). V gave up 7 bases and J gave up 0 bases; unmatched junction bases: 12. The CDR3 contains 16 residues. The CDR3 loop is CSVKDGRRVAKNIQYF. CDR3 in DNA: TGCAGTGTCAAGGACGGGAGGAGGGTAGCCAAAAACATTCAGTACTTC.

The V gene is TRBV5-1, the J gene TRBJ2-6, with D perhaps TRBD1 (5 bases). Germline CDR1 reads SGHRS; CDR2 reads YFSETQ. The CDR3 totals 19 residues. V gave up 3 bases and J gave up 0 bases, with 19 bases separating them. The CDR3 sequence is CASSSKPETAFSGANVLTF. DNA for the CDR3: TGCGCCAGCAGCTCGAAACCCGAGACAGCCTTCTCTGGGGCCAACGTCCTGACTTTC.

This clonotype was recorded many times. The V and J genes are TRBV29-1 and TRBJ2-7, with D perhaps matching TRBD1 or TRBD2 (5 bases each). Trimming removed 6 bases at V and 4 bases at J, with 10 bases between. There are 11 residues in the CDR3. Germline V gives CDR1 SQVTM, CDR2 ANQGSEA. The CDR3 nucleotides are TGCAGCGTGGGGGATGGGTACGAGCAGTACTTC. It yields the protein CSVGDGYEQYF.

This clonotype was counted a few times. V usage is TRBV5-6 and J usage is TRBJ2-5, with TRBD1 matching over 7 bases. The tail of the sequence fits TRBJ2-7 better, so the J call may be wrong. Germline V gene sequence: CDR1 SGHDT, CDR2 YYEEEE. The CDR3 runs to 17 residues. This CDR3 reads CASSPSRWGQWVHEQYF. The CDR3 DNA is TGTGCCAGCAGCCCAAGCCGGTGGGGACAGTGGGTCCACGAGCAGTACTTC.

The genes are TRBV2 and TRBJ2-1, with unresolved D. The CDR3 totals 12 residues. Trimming stripped 2 bases from V and 15 bases from J, with 14 bases between. Per germline, CDR1 SNHLY and CDR2 FYNNEI. CDR3: CASSELVPMGFF. The CDR3 coding sequence is TGTGCCAGCAGTGAATTGGTGCCCATGGGGTTCTTC. Drawing the rest from reference TRBV2 and TRBJ2-1, the complete variable domain is EPEVTQTPSHQVTQMGQEVILRCVPISNHLYFYWYRQILGQKVEFLVSFYNNEISEKSEIFDDQFSVERPDGSNFTLKIRSTKLEDSAMYFCASSELVPMGFFGPGTRLTVL.

The gene calls are TRBV4-1 and TRBJ2-1; a weak D match, TRBD1 (6 bases). Germline CDR1 and CDR2: MGHRA and YSYEKL. This CDR3 is built from 17 residues. Trimming pared 1 base from V and 7 bases from J, leaving 20 bases between. This CDR3 is CASSQVRGRGPWNEQFF. The CDR3 nucleotides read TGCGCCAGCAGCCAAGTACGGGGCAGGGGCCCCTGGAATGAGCAGTTCTTC.

The chain carries TRBV12-3 or TRBV12-4 and TRBJ1-5, with 7 bases identical to TRBD1. The CDR3 contains 15 residues. V lost 3 bases to trimming and J lost 3 bases; unmatched junction nucleotides: 5. CDR3: CASSFRQGANQPQHF. As DNA, the CDR3 is TGTGCCAGCAGTTTCCGACAGGGCGCCAATCAGCCCCAGCATTTT.

The chain has TRBV29-1 and TRBJ2-1; no clear D gene. The length of the CDR3 is 12 residues. Germline CDR1 is SQVTM and CDR2 is ANQGSEA. Trimming stripped 6 bases from V and 8 bases from J, with 14 bases between. The CDR3 loop reads CSVNPRFDEQFF. In DNA form, the CDR3 reads TGCAGCGTCAACCCGAGGTTTGATGAGCAGTTCTTC.

The chain recombines TRBV6-2 or TRBV6-3 with TRBJ1-5; 8 bases align to TRBD1. The length of the CDR3 is 15 residues. The J segment lost 3 bases and the V segment lost 6 bases, leaving 7 bases of the junction unmatched. Germline-derived CDR1 and CDR2 are MNHEY and SVGEGT. In nucleotides, the CDR3 is TGTGCCAGCAGGCCCGGACAGGGCTACAATCAGCCCCAGCATTTT. This gives the protein CASRPGQGYNQPQHF.

J is TRBJ1-2 and V is TRBV28, with D unresolved. Trimming pared 2 bases from V and 4 bases from J, leaving 20 bases between. CDR3 length: 17 residues. Germline assignment: CDR1 MDHEN and CDR2 SYDVKM. CDR3 residues: CASSLNGVWVNFYGYTF. The CDR3 coding sequence is TGTGCCAGCAGTTTAAACGGGGTGTGGGTTAACTTCTATGGCTACACCTTC.

CDR3 sequence (DNA): TGTGCCAGCAGCTTTACAGAGGACACTGAAGCTTTCTTT. It specifies CASSFTEDTEAFF. This rearrangement joins TRBV7-2 to TRBJ1-1; D gene unclear. The length of the CDR3 is 13 residues. Per germline, CDR1 SGHTA and CDR2 FQGNSA. V lost 3 bases, J lost 3 bases, and 8 bases lay in between.

This clonotype was recorded a few times. The chain couples TRBV5-5 to TRBJ2-7; no clear D gene. Trimming took off 4 bases at V and 3 bases at J, with 14 bases between the two ends. CDR3 size: 14 residues. From germline, CDR1 is SGHKS and CDR2 YYEKEE (reference sequence). CDR3 sequence: CASSMENLVYEQYF. The CDR3 coding sequence is TGTGCCAGCAGCATGGAAAACCTGGTCTACGAGCAGTACTTC.

This clonotype was counted a few times. The V call is TRBV28, the J call TRBJ2-5; no reliable D call. CDR3 length: 13 amino acids. Germline loops: CDR1 MDHEN, CDR2 SYDVKM. Trimming shortened V by 1 base and J by 5 bases, and 8 bases separated the two germline ends. The CDR3 here is CASSLSIRETQYF. CDR3 sequence (DNA): TGTGCCAGCAGTTTATCAATCCGTGAGACCCAGTACTTC.

V gene TRBV6-5 combines with J gene TRBJ2-4, with D perhaps matching TRBD1 or TRBD2 (5 bases each). The germline CDR1 and CDR2 sequences are MNHEY and SVGAGI. The CDR3 is 13 amino acids. V dropped 7 bases and J dropped 6 bases, with 13 bases sitting between them. The CDR3 sequence is CASKQGEGNIQYF. The CDR3 DNA is TGTGCCAGCAAGCAGGGAGAGGGAAACATTCAGTACTTC.

The chain uses TRBV4-2 and TRBJ2-7; TRBD1 matches 9 bases. V gave up 0 bases and J gave up 0 bases; unmatched junction bases: 6. CDR3 length: 17 amino acids. The germline V gene has CDR1 LGHNA and CDR2 YNFKEQ. The DNA of the CDR3 is TGTGCCAGCAGCCAAGACACCGGGACAGGGAGCTCCTACGAGCAGTACTTC. Translation: CASSQDTGTGSSYEQYF.

J is TRBJ1-6 and V is TRBV20-1, with a possible D match to TRBD1 (6 bases). Trimming removed 3 bases from V and 6 bases from J, with 18 bases in between. This CDR3 has 16 residues. The germline V gene has CDR1 DFQATT and CDR2 SNEGSKA (reference sequence). CDR3 sequence reads: CSARETTGTGNSPLHF. The CDR3 DNA reads TGCAGTGCTAGGGAAACCACAGGGACCGGTAATTCACCCCTCCACTTT.